Listed here are 32 T cell receptor beta chains from one sample, sequenced in a study of blood T cell repertoires in COVID-19. The protocol was immunoSEQ multiplex PCR, while the TCRdb copy is restricted to in-frame clones and leaves out a portion. The sample contains approximately 380,000 clones, 91% of which appear only once. The material sequenced was PBMCs or T cells enriched from blood (not recorded which). The source of these receptors is a woman between 35 and 50 years old who had been exposed to COVID-19.

This clone was detected only a few times. The DNA of the CDR3 is TGTGCCAGCTCACGACTCGCGGGCACCGGGGAGCTGTTTTTT. It is translated as CASSRLAGTGELFF. The V gene is TRBV18, the J gene TRBJ2-2, with D possibly matching TRBD2 (5 bases). This CDR3 region has 14 residues. Trimming left V 4 bases short and J 4 bases short, with 10 bases between. From germline, CDR1 is KGHSH and CDR2 LQKENI.

The chain is built from TRBV5-1 and TRBJ2-5; 8 bases line up with TRBD1. V shed 1 base and J 4 bases; nucleotides not matched to a gene: 9. Germline CDR1 is SGHRS and CDR2 is YFSETQ. The CDR3 sequence is 16 residues long. The CDR3 DNA sequence: TGCGCCAGCAGCTTGACCGGACAGGGAGGTACAGAGACCCAGTACTTC. Translation: CASSLTGQGGTETQYF.

This sequence joins TRBV30 and TRBJ1-2; the D is unclear. This CDR3 is built from 15 residues. V lost 2 bases, J lost 0 bases, and 13 bases lay in between. In germline, CDR1 is GTSNPN, CDR2 SVGIG (reference sequence). The CDR3 is CAWSTGSPTNYGYTF. In DNA form, the CDR3 reads TGTGCCTGGAGTACCGGGTCCCCCACTAACTATGGCTACACCTTC.

CDR3: CASSKATGQGVGGTEAFF. The CDR3 DNA is TGTGCCAGCAGCAAAGCGACAGGACAGGGGGTCGGAGGGACTGAAGCTTTCTTT. This chain connects TRBV21-1 to TRBJ1-1; TRBD1 is taken as the D call from the table, unchecked against the DNA. TRBV21-1 is a pseudogene. The CDR3 runs to 18 residues.

This clone showed up just a few times. The chain has TRBV10-2 and TRBJ2-1, with 8 bases aligning to TRBD2. The germline gives CDR1 WSHSY, CDR2 SAAADI. The CDR3 covers 14 residues. Germline trimming cut 7 bases from V and 8 bases from J; bases unmatched to any gene: 10. Here the CDR3 reads CASIGTGGRDEQFF. The CDR3 region has the DNA TGCGCCAGCATCGGAACGGGAGGGCGGGATGAGCAGTTCTTC.

This rearrangement joins TRBV3-1 (or the pseudogene TRBV3-2) to TRBJ2-7; D ambiguous. The CDR3 sequence is 15 residues long. Germline CDR1 and CDR2: LGHDT and YNNKEL (reference sequence). The germline V and J ends were trimmed by 0 bases and 2 bases, with 11 bases remaining between them. CDR3 DNA sequence: TGTGCCAGCAGCCAAGACAGGAATAAACCCTACGAGCAGTACTTC. Translation gives CASSQDRNKPYEQYF.

The chain has TRBV6-5 and TRBJ2-7, with a tentative D call TRBD2 (6 bases). With 8 bases removed from V and 5 bases from J, the gap between germline ends came to 16 bases. The CDR3 length is 13 residues. The germline gives CDR1 MNHEY, CDR2 SVGAGI. The CDR3 DNA reads TGTGCCAGCTCCGAGAAGAGGAGGGACGAGCAGTACTTC. Amino acid sequence: CASSEKRRDEQYF.

The chain couples TRBV9 to TRBJ1-1; 7 bases match TRBD1. Per germline, CDR1 SGDLS and CDR2 YYNGEE. After removal of 1 base from V and 0 bases from J, the junction contained 6 bases not matched to a gene. The CDR3 is 16 residues long. Written as DNA, the CDR3 is TGTGCCAGCAGCGTAAGTGGGGGACAGCTGAACACTGAAGCTTTCTTT. This translates into CASSVSGGQLNTEAFF.

The CDR3 here is CASSTHLGRVGGYTF. CDR3 bases: TGTGCCAGTAGTACCCATCTAGGCAGGGTGGGTGGCTACACCTTC. The J gene is TRBJ1-2, the V gene TRBV19, with a possible D match to TRBD1 (5 bases). V lost 4 bases to trimming and J lost 7 bases, with 19 bases between them. The CDR3 covers 15 residues. Germline assignment: CDR1 LNHDA and CDR2 SQIVND (reference sequence).

The chain is built from TRBV3-1 (or the pseudogene TRBV3-2) and TRBJ1-2, with a possible D match to TRBD1 (5 bases). CDR3 length: 16 residues. CDR1 is LGHDT, CDR2 YNNKEL, per germline (reference sequence). The V and J ends lost 3 bases and 2 bases respectively, with 16 bases between them. For the CDR3, the DNA is TGTGCCAGCAGCCAGGGGGGAACCAGGGAAAACTATGGCTACACCTTC. Residues: CASSQGGTRENYGYTF.

J is TRBJ2-1 and V is TRBV19, with 11 bases aligning to TRBD2. This CDR3 has 15 residues. V was clipped by 2 bases and J by 10 bases; unmatched bases: 7. Germline CDR1 reads LNHDA; CDR2 reads SQIVND (reference sequence). The CDR3 loop reads CASSIQTSGTREQFF. The CDR3 DNA is TGTGCCAGTAGTATACAGACTAGCGGGACCCGGGAGCAGTTCTTC.

This clone was recorded a few times. The chain recombines TRBV6-5 with TRBJ2-7, with a tentative D call TRBD2 (5 bases). The germline V gene encodes CDR1 MNHEY and CDR2 SVGAGI. Trimming removed 4 bases from V and 0 bases from J, with 10 bases in between. The CDR3 sequence is 14 residues long. CDR3 DNA: TGTGCCAGCAGTTCGCACGGGAACTCCTACGAGCAGTACTTC. Translated, it gives CASSSHGNSYEQYF.

The chain is built from TRBV19 and TRBJ1-3, with D perhaps matching TRBD1 (5 bases). In germline, CDR1 is LNHDA, CDR2 SQIVND (reference sequence). V gave up 5 bases and J gave up 0 bases, with 14 bases separating them. The CDR3 covers 16 residues. The CDR3 DNA reads TGTGCCAGTAGTGCGATGACAGCCGTCTCTGGAAACACCATATATTTT. The encoded protein is CASSAMTAVSGNTIYF.

V gene TRBV15 combines with J gene TRBJ2-2, with TRBD2 identical over 11 bases. This CDR3 has 18 residues. Losses at the gene ends were 2 bases for V and 1 base for J; bases not matched to a gene: 6. Per germline, CDR1 LNHNV and CDR2 YYDKDF (reference sequence). The CDR3 loop reads CATSRRGTSGRNTGELFF. The CDR3 DNA is TGTGCCACCAGCAGACGAGGGACTAGCGGACGGAACACCGGGGAGCTGTTTTTT.

V usage is TRBV18 and J usage is TRBJ1-5; D gene unclear. The CDR3 runs to 13 residues. Germline CDR1 KGHSH, CDR2 LQKENI. Trimming pared 2 bases from V and 4 bases from J, leaving 6 bases between. The chain's CDR3 is CASSPEPNQPQHF. The CDR3 bases are TGTGCCAGCTCACCAGAGCCTAATCAGCCCCAGCATTTT. The full variable domain, completed using reference TRBV18 and TRBJ1-5, is NAGVMQNPRHLVRRRGQEARLRCSPMKGHSHVYWYRQLPEEGLKFMVYLQKENIIDESGMPKERFSAEFPKEGPSILRIQQVVRGDSAAYFCASSPEPNQPQHFGDGTRLSIL.

In this sample, this clone turned up once. The chain carries TRBV11-2 and TRBJ2-3, with D unclear. Trimming took off 4 bases at V and 9 bases at J, with 11 bases between the two ends. CDR1 and CDR2 from the germline V gene are SGHAT and FQNNGV. The CDR3 runs to 12 residues. The CDR3, as DNA: TGTGCCAGCAGCTCCCGCCGCGAGACGCAGTATTTT. Amino acids: CASSSRRETQYF.

The V call is TRBV3-1 (or the pseudogene TRBV3-2), the J call TRBJ2-1; D is unresolved. The CDR3 totals 13 residues. In germline, CDR1 is LGHDT, CDR2 YNNKEL (reference sequence). V lost 0 bases and J lost 10, with 10 bases in between. The CDR3 DNA is TGTGCCAGCAGCCAAGAGGTGTACGGGGAGCAGTTCTTC. Its translation: CASSQEVYGEQFF.

This sequence joins TRBV5-1 and TRBJ2-7, with 7 bases fitting TRBD1. There are 15 residues in the CDR3. Germline assignment: CDR1 SGHRS and CDR2 YFSETQ. V lost 5 bases to trimming and J lost 0 bases; unmatched junction nucleotides: 8. The CDR3 DNA reads TGCGCCAGCAGTCCCCCGGGACAGTCCTCCTACGAGCAGTACTTC. It specifies CASSPPGQSSYEQYF.

This chain joins TRBV29-1 and TRBJ2-7, with 9 bases fitting TRBD1. CDR1 and CDR2 (germline): SQVTM, ANQGSEA. The CDR3 spans 11 residues. Trimming took 7 bases from V and 5 from J; bases not matched to a gene: 3. This CDR3 reads CSGGQGNEQYF. The CDR3 nucleotides are TGCAGCGGGGGACAGGGCAACGAGCAGTACTTC.

The chain recombines TRBV4-3 with TRBJ2-7; D may be TRBD1 (5 bases). Germline V gene data show CDR1 as LGHNA and CDR2 as YSLEER. V was pared by 0 bases and J by 3 bases, with 12 bases between. The CDR3 is made up of 15 amino acids. This chain's CDR3 is CASSQDGRQGYEQYF. In DNA form, the CDR3 reads TGCGCCAGCAGCCAAGATGGTCGGCAGGGCTACGAGCAGTACTTC.

The genes are TRBV13 and TRBJ2-5; 7 bases align to TRBD2. The germline V gene encodes CDR1 PRHDT and CDR2 FYEKMQ (reference sequence). The CDR3 runs to 21 residues. The junction had 26 bases not matched to a gene; V was cut back by 5 bases and J by 2 bases. The CDR3 DNA reads TGTGCCAGCAGCCGAATAGGGTGGGAGGGCCAGAAACCCACCTCTCAAGAGACCCAGTACTTC. This gives the protein CASSRIGWEGQKPTSQETQYF.

The DNA of the CDR3 is TGTGCCAGCTCACCTGACTGGATTAACTATGGCTACACCTTC. It codes for CASSPDWINYGYTF. The V gene is TRBV18, the J gene TRBJ1-2; no firm D call. Germline V gives CDR1 KGHSH, CDR2 LQKENI. This CDR3 comprises 14 residues. V was cut by 3 bases and J by 1 base, with 9 bases left in between.

The chain couples TRBV19 to TRBJ1-6; 8 nucleotides align to TRBD1. The CDR3 totals 15 residues. Unmatched junction bases numbered 2, after V lost 2 bases and J lost 5 bases. Germline lookup yields CDR1 LNHDA and CDR2 SQIVND (reference sequence). The CDR3 sequence: CASSIPGQDNSPLHF. CDR3 sequence (DNA): TGTGCCAGTAGTATACCGGGACAGGATAATTCACCCCTCCACTTT.

The DNA of the CDR3 is TGTGCCAGCAGTGAAGAGAGAAGAGCGGATGCCCCTCAAGAGACCCAGTACTTC. It codes for CASSEERRADAPQETQYF. The V call is TRBV2, the J call TRBJ2-5, with a weak D call TRBD2 (5 bases). CDR3 length: 18 residues. Germline V CDR1 and CDR2: SNHLY, FYNNEI. V gave up 1 base and J gave up 2 bases, with 20 bases separating them. Complete variable domain (other parts from reference TRBV2 and TRBJ2-5): EPEVTQTPSHQVTQMGQEVILRCVPISNHLYFYWYRQILGQKVEFLVSFYNNEISEKSEIFDDQFSVERPDGSNFTLKIRSTKLEDSAMYFCASSEERRADAPQETQYFGPGTRLLVL.

The chain has TRBV27 and TRBJ1-2; the match to TRBD1 covers 8 bases. V lost 6 bases to trimming and J lost 5 bases; unmatched junction nucleotides: 8. The length of the CDR3 is 14 residues. CDR1 and CDR2 (germline): MNHEY, SMNVEV (reference sequence). The CDR3 region is CASRPADRVYGYTF. The CDR3 DNA reads as TGTGCCAGCAGGCCCGCGGACAGGGTTTATGGCTACACCTTC.

This clone came up once. CDR3 in amino acids: CASSLGGAFLRDTQYF. DNA for the CDR3: TGTGCCAGCAGTTTAGGGGGGGCCTTTCTAAGAGATACGCAGTATTTT. This chain joins TRBV27 and TRBJ2-3, with D tentatively TRBD2 (7 bases). In germline, CDR1 is MNHEY, CDR2 SMNVEV (reference sequence). V lost 2 bases to trimming and J lost 5 bases, with 17 bases between them. The CDR3 covers 16 residues.

This clone was counted a single time. J is TRBJ1-1 and V is TRBV18; D is uncertain. This CDR3 comprises 15 residues. The V and J ends lost 3 bases and 0 bases respectively, with 11 bases between them. Germline CDR1 reads KGHSH; CDR2 reads LQKENI. CDR3 region: CASSPTGVMNTEAFF. In nucleotides, the CDR3 is TGTGCCAGCTCACCTACCGGGGTCATGAACACTGAAGCTTTCTTT.

The chain recombines TRBV1 with TRBJ1-4; the table's TRBD1 call for D was not verified on the DNA. TRBV1 is an annotated pseudogene. This CDR3 spans 18 amino acids. CDR3 in amino acids: CTSSQEVRDRANGEKLFF. In DNA, the CDR3 is TGCACCAGCAGCCAAGAAGTTAGGGACAGGGCGAACGGTGAAAAACTGTTTTTT.

The chain joins TRBV10-2 to TRBJ2-7, with 7 bases that match TRBD1. J lost 5 bases, V lost 2 bases, and 9 bases had no gene match. Germline V gene data show CDR1 as WSHSY and CDR2 as SAAADI. The CDR3 consists of 15 residues. CDR3 protein: CASSEEYSQGDEQYF. As DNA, the CDR3 is TGCGCCAGCAGTGAGGAGTACTCCCAGGGGGACGAGCAGTACTTC.

This chain joins TRBV30 and TRBJ1-2, with 7 bases lining up with TRBD1. Germline assignment: CDR1 GTSNPN and CDR2 SVGIG (reference sequence). V dropped 8 bases and J dropped 2; count of bases not matched to a gene: 5. The CDR3 consists of 12 residues. CDR3 protein: CAGGQTNYGYTF. For the CDR3, the DNA is TGTGCCGGGGGACAGACGAACTATGGCTACACCTTC.

V gene TRBV5-4 combines with J gene TRBJ1-4, with TRBD1 matching 10 bases. The CDR3 spans 14 residues. With V trimmed by 5 bases and J by 5 bases, 3 bases remained unmatched. Germline V CDR1 and CDR2: SGHNT, YYREEE (reference sequence). CDR3 amino acids: CASRRTGGNEKLFF. The CDR3 nucleotides read TGTGCCAGCAGAAGGACAGGGGGAAATGAAAAACTGTTTTTT.

The CDR3 nucleotides are TGTGCCAGCAGCTTGCGGGGACAGCGTGCCTATGGCTACACCTTC. Translated: CASSLRGQRAYGYTF. This rearrangement joins TRBV7-9 to TRBJ1-2; 7 positions match TRBD1. The CDR3 is 15 residues long. Germline values: CDR1 SEHNR, CDR2 FQNEAQ (reference sequence). V was pared by 3 bases and J by 4 bases, with 8 bases of the junction left unmatched.